This T cell receptor (beta chain) was recovered during a study of T-cell reconstitution after alpha-beta-depleted transplantation in children. Unique molecular identifiers were incorporated during preparation of the TCRbeta library. In TCRdb, the PCR reads were re-called with MiXCR into one record per CDR3 protein. The data hold approximately 400,000 distinct CDR3 sequences, with roughly 11% observed a single time. Concerning this clonotype itself: At one of its ends the junction is not consistent with the germline gene, which may arise from a read error.

Germline V gene data show CDR1 as SGHVS and CDR2 as FNYEAQ. The CDR3 runs 13 residues. The receptor comes from a human donor who donated a stem cell graft to a child with acute myeloid leukemia. This chain joins TRBV7-6 and TRBJ1-1; 7 nucleotides match TRBD1. The input for sequencing was PBMCs from the stem cell graft donor, taken from the stem cell graft. CDR3 residues: CASRGTENTDAFF. Here the CDR3 DNA reads TGTGCCAGCAGGGGGACAGAGAACACTGACGCTTTCTTT.